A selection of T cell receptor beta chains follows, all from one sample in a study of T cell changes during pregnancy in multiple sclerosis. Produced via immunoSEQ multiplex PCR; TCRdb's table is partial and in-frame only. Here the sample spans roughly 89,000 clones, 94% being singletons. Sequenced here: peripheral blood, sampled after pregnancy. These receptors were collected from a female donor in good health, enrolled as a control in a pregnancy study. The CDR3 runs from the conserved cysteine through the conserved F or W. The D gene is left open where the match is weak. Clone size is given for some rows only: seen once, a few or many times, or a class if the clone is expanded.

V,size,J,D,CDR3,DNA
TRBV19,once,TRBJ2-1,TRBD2,CASSIVSLAGGYNEQFF,TGTGCCAGTAGTATAGTGTCCCTAGCGGGAGGTTACAATGAGCAGTTCTTC
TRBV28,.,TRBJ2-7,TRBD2,CASSPAGGKTSGSSYEQYF,TGTGCCAGCAGTCCCGCAGGTGGCAAGACTAGCGGGAGCTCCTACGAGCAGTACTTC
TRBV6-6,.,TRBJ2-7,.,CASSWDTGSYEQYF,TGTGCCAGCAGTTGGGACACAGGGTCCTACGAGCAGTACTTC
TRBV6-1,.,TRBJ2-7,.,CASIFGTRREQYF,TGTGCCAGCATATTCGGGACACGACGCGAGCAGTACTTC
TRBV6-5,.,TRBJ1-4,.,CASRDLRGEKLFF,TGTGCCAGCAGGGATTTACGGGGGGAAAAACTGTTTTTT
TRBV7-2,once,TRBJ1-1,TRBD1,CASSLPWTGNKYTEAFF,TGTGCCAGCAGCCTTCCCTGGACAGGCAACAAGTACACTGAAGCTTTCTTT
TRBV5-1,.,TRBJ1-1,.,CASSLVGAAGITEAFF,TGCGCCAGCAGCTTGGTAGGGGCTGCTGGGATCACTGAAGCTTTCTTT
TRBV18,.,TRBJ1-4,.,CASSPRGNTNEKLFF,TGTGCCAGCTCACCAAGAGGAAACACTAATGAAAAACTGTTTTTT
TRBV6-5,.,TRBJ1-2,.,CATRRRTINGYTF,TGTGCCACCAGACGTAGGACAATAAATGGCTACACCTTC
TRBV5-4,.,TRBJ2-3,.,CASSLGTAYTDTQYF,TGTGCCAGCAGCTTGGGGACAGCCTACACAGATACGCAGTATTTT
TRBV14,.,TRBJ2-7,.,CASSQRNREYEQYF,TGTGCCAGCAGCCAGAGGAACCGAGAATACGAGCAGTACTTC
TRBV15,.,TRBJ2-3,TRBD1,CATSRAPGTGTDTQYF,TGTGCCACCAGCAGAGCGCCGGGGACAGGCACAGATACGCAGTATTTT
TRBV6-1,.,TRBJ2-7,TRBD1,CASRPTVGQGMLQYF,TGTGCCAGCAGACCCACGGTGGGACAGGGTATGTTGCAGTACTTC
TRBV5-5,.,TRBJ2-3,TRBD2,CASSPGTSGSLDTQYF,TGTGCCAGCAGCCCCGGGACTAGCGGATCTCTAGATACGCAGTATTTT
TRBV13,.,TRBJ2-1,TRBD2,CASLQRENGRYNEQFF,TGTGCCAGCCTCCAGCGGGAGAACGGACGCTACAATGAGCAGTTCTTC
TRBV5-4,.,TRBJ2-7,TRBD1,CASRSSSETGSSYEQYF,TGTGCCAGCAGGTCCTCATCGGAGACAGGGAGCTCCTACGAGCAGTACTTC
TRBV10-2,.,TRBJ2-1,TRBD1,CASKGTGIGHEQFF,TGCGCCAGCAAGGGGACAGGGATCGGTCATGAGCAGTTCTTC